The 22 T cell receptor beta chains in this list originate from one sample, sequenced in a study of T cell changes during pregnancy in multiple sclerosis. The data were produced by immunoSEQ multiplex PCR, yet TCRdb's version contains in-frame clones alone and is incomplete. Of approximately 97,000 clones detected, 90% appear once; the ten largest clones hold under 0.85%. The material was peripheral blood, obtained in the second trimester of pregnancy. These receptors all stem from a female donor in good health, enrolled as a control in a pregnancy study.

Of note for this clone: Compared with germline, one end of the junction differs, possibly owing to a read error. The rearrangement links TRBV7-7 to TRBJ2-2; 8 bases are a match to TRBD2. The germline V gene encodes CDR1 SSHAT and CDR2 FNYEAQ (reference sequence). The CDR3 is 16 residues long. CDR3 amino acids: CASSRGSGRNTGELFF. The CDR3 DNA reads TGTGCTAGCAGCAGGGGAAGCGGGAGGAACACCGGGGAGCTGTTTTTT.

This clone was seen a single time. The CDR3 here is CASSLFGMASEIDEQFF. CDR3 nucleotides: TGTGCCAGCAGCCTATTCGGAATGGCTAGCGAGATCGATGAGCAGTTCTTC. This chain connects TRBV14 to TRBJ2-1; perhaps TRBD2 as D (6 bases). Trimming removed 4 bases at V and 8 bases at J, with 24 bases between. The CDR3 sequence is 17 residues long. Germline V CDR1 and CDR2: SGHDN, FVKESK.

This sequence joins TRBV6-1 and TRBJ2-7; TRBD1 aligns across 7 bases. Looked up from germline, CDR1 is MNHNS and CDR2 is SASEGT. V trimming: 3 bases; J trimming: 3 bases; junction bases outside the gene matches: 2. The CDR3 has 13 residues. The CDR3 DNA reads TGTGCCAGCAGTGAGGGGACAGACTACGAGCAGTACTTC. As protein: CASSEGTDYEQYF.

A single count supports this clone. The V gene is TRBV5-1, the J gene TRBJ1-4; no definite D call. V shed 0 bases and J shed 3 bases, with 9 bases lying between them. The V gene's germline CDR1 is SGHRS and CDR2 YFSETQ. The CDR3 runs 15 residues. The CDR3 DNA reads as TGCGCCAGCAGCTTGGGTGAGAGTCCTAATGAAAAACTGTTTTTT. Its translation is CASSLGESPNEKLFF.

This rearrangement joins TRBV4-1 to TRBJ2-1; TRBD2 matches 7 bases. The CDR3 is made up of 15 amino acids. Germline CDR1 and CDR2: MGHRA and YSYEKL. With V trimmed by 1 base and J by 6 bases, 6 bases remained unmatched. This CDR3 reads CASSQAGGTLNEQFF. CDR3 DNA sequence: TGCGCCAGCAGCCAAGCGGGGGGAACTCTCAATGAGCAGTTCTTC.

The CDR3 DNA reads as TGTGCCACCAGGGAAAGGGGCAGGGGCTACACCTTC. Its translation is CATRERGRGYTF. This sequence joins TRBV27 and TRBJ1-2; possible D gene TRBD1, 5 bases. V dropped 10 bases and J dropped 8 bases, with 17 bases sitting between them. The CDR3 totals 12 residues. Germline V gene sequence: CDR1 MNHEY, CDR2 SMNVEV (reference sequence).

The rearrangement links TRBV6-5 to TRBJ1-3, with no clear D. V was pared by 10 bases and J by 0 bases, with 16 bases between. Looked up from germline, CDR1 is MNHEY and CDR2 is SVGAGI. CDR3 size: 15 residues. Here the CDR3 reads CATGPRASSGNTIYF. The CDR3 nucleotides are TGTGCCACTGGGCCGAGGGCGAGCTCTGGAAACACCATATATTTT.

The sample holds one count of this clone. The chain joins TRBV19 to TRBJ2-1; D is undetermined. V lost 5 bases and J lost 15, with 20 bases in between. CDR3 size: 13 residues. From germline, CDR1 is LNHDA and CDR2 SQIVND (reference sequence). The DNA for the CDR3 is TGTGCCAGTAGTCCCCCCATGAGGCAATTTCCGTTCTTC. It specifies CASSPPMRQFPFF.

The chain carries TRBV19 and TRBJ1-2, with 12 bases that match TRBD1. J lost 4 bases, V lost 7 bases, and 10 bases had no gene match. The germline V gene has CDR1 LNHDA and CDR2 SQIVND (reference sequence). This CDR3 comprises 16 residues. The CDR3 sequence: CASTPGTGGRGYGYTF. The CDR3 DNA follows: TGTGCCAGTACCCCGGGGACAGGGGGCCGCGGCTATGGCTACACCTTC.

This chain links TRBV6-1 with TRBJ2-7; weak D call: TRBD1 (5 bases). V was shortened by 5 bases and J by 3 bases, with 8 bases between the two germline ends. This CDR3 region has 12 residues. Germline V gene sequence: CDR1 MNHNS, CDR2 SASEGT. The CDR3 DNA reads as TGTGCCAGCAGTCCAACAGGCTACGAGCAGTACTTC. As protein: CASSPTGYEQYF.

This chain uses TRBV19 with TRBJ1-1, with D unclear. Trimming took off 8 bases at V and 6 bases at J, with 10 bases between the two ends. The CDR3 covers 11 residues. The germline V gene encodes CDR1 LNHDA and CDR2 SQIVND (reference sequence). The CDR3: CASYNLAEAFF. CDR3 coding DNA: TGTGCCAGTTATAATCTCGCTGAAGCTTTCTTT.

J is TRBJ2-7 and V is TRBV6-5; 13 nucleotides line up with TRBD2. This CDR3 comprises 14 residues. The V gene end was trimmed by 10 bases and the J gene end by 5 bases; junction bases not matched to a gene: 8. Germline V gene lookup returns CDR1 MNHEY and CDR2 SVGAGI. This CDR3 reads CATLGLAGSDEQYF. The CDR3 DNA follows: TGTGCCACCCTGGGACTAGCGGGGTCCGACGAGCAGTACTTC.

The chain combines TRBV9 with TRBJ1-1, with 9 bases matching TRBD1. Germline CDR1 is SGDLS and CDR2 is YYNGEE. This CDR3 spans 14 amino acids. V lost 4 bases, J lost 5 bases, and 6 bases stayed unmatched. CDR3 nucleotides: TGTGCCAGCAGCCTCCGGGACAGGGAAACTGAAGCTTTCTTT. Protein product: CASSLRDRETEAFF. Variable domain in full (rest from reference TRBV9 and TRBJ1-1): DSGVTQTPKHLITATGQRVTLRCSPRSGDLSVYWYQQSLDQGLQFLIQYYNGEERAKGNILERFSAQQFPDLHSELNLSSLELGDSALYFCASSLRDRETEAFFGQGTRLTVV.

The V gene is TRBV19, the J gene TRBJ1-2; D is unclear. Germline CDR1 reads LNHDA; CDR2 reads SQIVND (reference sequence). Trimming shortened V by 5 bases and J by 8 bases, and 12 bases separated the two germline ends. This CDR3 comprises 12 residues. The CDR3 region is CASSFVLGGYTF. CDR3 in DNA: TGTGCCAGTAGTTTCGTGCTAGGAGGCTACACCTTC.

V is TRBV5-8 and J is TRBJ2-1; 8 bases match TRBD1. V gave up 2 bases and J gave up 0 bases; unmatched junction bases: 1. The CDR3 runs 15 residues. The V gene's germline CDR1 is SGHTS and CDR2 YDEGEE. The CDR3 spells CASSFGQGSYNEQFF. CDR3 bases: TGTGCCAGCAGCTTTGGACAGGGCTCCTACAATGAGCAGTTCTTC.

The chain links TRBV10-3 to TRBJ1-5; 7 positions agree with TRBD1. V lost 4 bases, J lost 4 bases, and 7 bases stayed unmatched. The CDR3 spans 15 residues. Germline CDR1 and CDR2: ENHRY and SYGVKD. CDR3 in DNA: TGTGCCATCAGTGGCCGGGACAGCAATAATCAGCCCCAGCATTTT. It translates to CAISGRDSNNQPQHF.

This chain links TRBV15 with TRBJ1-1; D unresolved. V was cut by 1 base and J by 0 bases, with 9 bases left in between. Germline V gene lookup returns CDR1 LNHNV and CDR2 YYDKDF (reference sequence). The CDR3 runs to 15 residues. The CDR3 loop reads CATSRGVEVNTEAFF. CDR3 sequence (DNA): TGTGCCACCAGCAGAGGAGTTGAGGTGAACACTGAAGCTTTCTTT.

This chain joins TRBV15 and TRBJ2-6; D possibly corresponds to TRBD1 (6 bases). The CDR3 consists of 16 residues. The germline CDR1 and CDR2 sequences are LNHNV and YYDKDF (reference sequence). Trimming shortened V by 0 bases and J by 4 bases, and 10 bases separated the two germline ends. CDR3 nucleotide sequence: TGTGCCACCAGCAGAGATGAGGGGGTGGGGGCCAACGTCCTGACTTTC. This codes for CATSRDEGVGANVLTF.

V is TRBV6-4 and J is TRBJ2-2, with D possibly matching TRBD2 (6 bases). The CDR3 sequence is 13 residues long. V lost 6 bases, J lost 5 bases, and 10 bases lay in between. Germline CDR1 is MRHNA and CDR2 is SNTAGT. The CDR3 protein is CASSRERTGELFF. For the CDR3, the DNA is TGTGCCAGCAGCCGGGAGAGAACCGGGGAGCTGTTTTTT.

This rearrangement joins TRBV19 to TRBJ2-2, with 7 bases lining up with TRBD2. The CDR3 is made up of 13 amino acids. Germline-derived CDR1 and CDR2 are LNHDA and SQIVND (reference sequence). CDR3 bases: TGTGCTGGGAGGGGCGTCGACACCGGGGAGCTGTTTTTT. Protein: CAGRGVDTGELFF.

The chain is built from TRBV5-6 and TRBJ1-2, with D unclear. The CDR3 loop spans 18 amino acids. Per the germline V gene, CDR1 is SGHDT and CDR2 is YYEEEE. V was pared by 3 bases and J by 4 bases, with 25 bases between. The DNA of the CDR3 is TGTGCCAGCAGCTCCCCGCCTTTGGATCTTCCTCGGAGCTATGGCTACACCTTC. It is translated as CASSSPPLDLPRSYGYTF.

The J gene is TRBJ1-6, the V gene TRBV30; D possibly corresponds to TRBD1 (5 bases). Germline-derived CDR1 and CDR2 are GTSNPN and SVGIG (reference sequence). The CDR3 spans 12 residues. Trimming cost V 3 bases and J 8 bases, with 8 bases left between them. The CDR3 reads CAWSVTDSPLHF. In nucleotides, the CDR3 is TGTGCCTGGAGCGTGACAGATTCACCCCTCCACTTT.